This passage covers 32 T cell receptor beta chains from one sample sequenced in a study of CD8 T cells in ankylosing spondylitis. Study results and limitations: Ankylosing spondylitis blood seemed to carry a telltale TCR beta motif made of several highly homologous variants.

These receptors are not linked to any known antigen. Each CDR3 protein is one row after TCRdb ran MiXCR on the 5' RACE reads. Here the sample spans around 480,000 distinct CDR3 sequences, 17% being singletons. Sequencing input: blood, either unsorted or a sorted T cell fraction (not recorded which). These receptors came from a male donor with ankylosing spondylitis.

The chain carries TRBV18 and TRBJ1-4; TRBD1 might be the D (5 bases). The germline gives CDR1 KGHSH, CDR2 LQKENI. Deletions cut 7 bases from V and 2 bases from J, with 8 bases between. This CDR3 is built from 13 residues. CDR3 coding DNA: TGTGCCAGCTGGGGGACGACTAATGAAAAACTGTTTTTT. It specifies CASWGTTNEKLFF.

This clonotype was counted between two and nine times. The rearrangement uses TRBV29-1 and TRBJ2-7; D perhaps matches TRBD2 (5 bases). Deletions cut 6 bases from V and 3 bases from J, with 15 bases between. Germline values: CDR1 SQVTM, CDR2 ANQGSEA. The CDR3 is 13 amino acids. CDR3 sequence: CSVASGNLYEQYF. The CDR3 coding sequence is TGCAGCGTCGCTTCCGGGAACCTCTACGAGCAGTACTTC.

The chain couples TRBV7-9 to TRBJ2-7; 7 bases agree with TRBD2. The ends lost 5 bases at V and 3 bases at J; junction bases unmatched: 7. This CDR3 is built from 14 residues. Germline assignment: CDR1 SEHNR and CDR2 FQNEAQ (reference sequence). CDR3 in amino acids: CASSPGGSRYEQYF. The CDR3 DNA reads TGTGCCAGCAGCCCCGGGGGGTCGCGCTACGAGCAGTACTTC. Based on the CDR3 plus reference TRBV7-9 and TRBJ2-7, the full variable domain is DTGVSQNPRHKITKRGQNVTFRCDPISEHNRLYWYRQTLGQGPEFLTYFQNEAQLEKSRLLSDRFSAERPKGSFSTLEIQRTEQGDSAMYLCASSPGGSRYEQYFGPGTRLTVT.

V is TRBV27 and J is TRBJ2-3, with 9 positions matching TRBD1. Germline CDR1 MNHEY, CDR2 SMNVEV (reference sequence). Trimming removed 4 bases from V and 1 base from J; junction bases left unmatched: 6. The CDR3 length is 16 residues. This chain's CDR3 is CASSSGTGFGTDTQYF. CDR3 coding DNA: TGTGCCAGCAGTTCAGGGACAGGGTTCGGCACAGATACGCAGTATTTT.

This clonotype appeared a few times. The rearrangement uses TRBV7-2 and TRBJ1-4, with unresolved D. In germline, CDR1 is SGHTA, CDR2 FQGNSA. Trimming shortened V by 6 bases and J by 8 bases, and 16 bases separated the two germline ends. The length of the CDR3 is 14 residues. In DNA, the CDR3 is TGTGCCAGCAGTCGGATAGCCCCTCCCGAAAAACTGTTTTTT. Protein: CASSRIAPPEKLFF.

This clonotype showed up just a few times. The rearrangement joins TRBV30 to TRBJ1-5; 7 bases map to TRBD1. This CDR3 is built from 13 residues. CDR1 is GTSNPN and CDR2 is SVGIG in the germline V gene (reference sequence). V dropped 2 bases and J dropped 6; count of bases not matched to a gene: 4. CDR3 region: CAWSPRGPQPQHF. The DNA of the CDR3 is TGTGCCTGGAGTCCAAGGGGGCCTCAGCCCCAGCATTTT.

Only a few counts were recorded for this clonotype. The rearrangement joins TRBV20-1 to TRBJ2-2; D gene unclear. V lost 5 bases, J lost 8 bases, and 18 bases lay in between. Germline V gene sequence: CDR1 DFQATT, CDR2 SNEGSKA (reference sequence). The CDR3 length is 14 residues. As DNA, the CDR3 is TGCAGTGCTGCGAGCGTGTGGGCGGCGGGGGAGCTGTTTTTT. Protein product: CSAASVWAAGELFF.

CDR3 protein: CASSPRTGLSGGELFF. The CDR3 DNA is TGTGCCAGCAGCCCGCGGACAGGTTTGTCCGGCGGGGAGCTGTTTTTT. The chain has TRBV11-2 and TRBJ2-2; the match to TRBD1 covers 7 bases. CDR1 and CDR2 (germline): SGHAT, FQNNGV. V shed 5 bases, J shed 7 bases, and the junction held 13 bases outside the gene matches. The CDR3 extends over 16 amino acids.

This clonotype has a handful of counts. The chain carries TRBV7-9 and TRBJ2-5, with 8 nucleotides matching TRBD2. The CDR3 has 15 residues. The germline CDR1 and CDR2 sequences are SEHNR and FQNEAQ (reference sequence). V lost 1 base and J lost 2; bases outside the gene matches: 3. The CDR3 DNA reads TGTGCCAGCAGCTTAGGACTAGCGTCACAAGAGACCCAGTACTTC. Translating it yields CASSLGLASQETQYF.

This clonotype appeared a few times. The chain has TRBV20-1 and TRBJ1-4, with D possibly TRBD1 on 6 matching bases. The CDR3 length is 13 residues. Between the trimmed V and J ends, which lost 6 bases and 5 bases, there was a span of 13 bases. Per germline, CDR1 DFQATT and CDR2 SNEGSKA (reference sequence). CDR3: CSAVQGPNEKLFF. The CDR3 nucleotides are TGCAGTGCAGTACAGGGCCCCAATGAAAAACTGTTTTTT.

The chain links TRBV11-2 to TRBJ2-1, with D uncertain. CDR3 size: 15 residues. The germline gives CDR1 SGHAT, CDR2 FQNNGV. Trimming left V 7 bases short and J 8 bases short, with 21 bases between. CDR3 in amino acids: CASKLPSRWFDEQFF. CDR3 bases: TGTGCCAGCAAGCTTCCGTCGAGGTGGTTCGATGAGCAGTTCTTC. The whole variable domain, remainder taken from reference TRBV11-2 and TRBJ2-1, is EAGVAQSPRYKIIEKRQSVAFWCNPISGHATLYWYQQILGQGPKLLIQFQNNGVVDDSQLPKDRFSAERLKGVDSTLKIQPAKLEDSAVYLCASKLPSRWFDEQFFGPGTRLTVL.

The chain carries TRBV11-2 and TRBJ2-3, with a tentative D call TRBD2 (6 bases). This CDR3 contains 15 residues. In germline, CDR1 is SGHAT, CDR2 FQNNGV. Trimming removed 4 bases at V and 0 bases at J, with 11 bases between. CDR3 residues: CASSSPGTSTDTQYF. CDR3 coding DNA: TGTGCCAGCAGCTCCCCCGGGACTAGCACAGATACGCAGTATTTT.

This clonotype appeared a few times. The chain employs TRBV9 and TRBJ2-5, with D possibly being TRBD2 (7 bases). This CDR3 spans 15 amino acids. Trimming cost V 6 bases and J 4 bases, with 19 bases left between them. The germline gives CDR1 SGDLS, CDR2 YYNGEE. CDR3 residues: CASNPSGGLGETQYF. For the CDR3, the DNA is TGTGCCAGCAACCCTTCGGGGGGCCTGGGAGAGACCCAGTACTTC.

A few counts support this clonotype. V gene TRBV27 combines with J gene TRBJ1-4; 7 bases fit TRBD1. Germline values: CDR1 MNHEY, CDR2 SMNVEV (reference sequence). Germline trimming cut 7 bases from V and 6 bases from J; bases unmatched to any gene: 5. There are 13 residues in the CDR3. Written as DNA, the CDR3 is TGTGCCAGCATGCGGCAGGGGGATGAAAAACTGTTTTTT. Translation gives CASMRQGDEKLFF.

The CDR3 DNA sequence: TGCAGTGCTAACCCACTAGCGGGGGTGAACTCTGGGGCCAACGTCCTGACTTTC. Its protein product is CSANPLAGVNSGANVLTF. The rearrangement uses TRBV20-1 and TRBJ2-6; 11 bases are a match to TRBD2. CDR3 length: 18 amino acids. The V gene end was trimmed by 4 bases and the J gene end by 0 bases; junction bases not matched to a gene: 8. Germline lookup yields CDR1 DFQATT and CDR2 SNEGSKA (reference sequence).

The chain combines TRBV29-1 with TRBJ2-1, with D maybe TRBD1 (6 bases). The CDR3 contains 11 residues. From germline, CDR1 is SQVTM and CDR2 ANQGSEA. V was trimmed by 2 bases and J by 12 bases, leaving 11 bases between them. The CDR3 nucleotides read TGCAGCGTTGAAAGGGGGATTCCGCAGTTCTTC. Translation gives CSVERGIPQFF.

The rearrangement joins TRBV7-2 to TRBJ1-1; possible D gene TRBD1, 5 bases. CDR1 SGHTA and CDR2 FQGNSA come from the germline V gene. The V end was cut by 5 bases, the J end by 1 base, with 11 bases between. The CDR3 consists of 14 residues. The CDR3 DNA reads as TGTGCCAGCAGCCCGGGGCCGAGGAACACTGAAGCTTTCTTT. Amino acid sequence: CASSPGPRNTEAFF.

The table lists this clonotype with many counts. V and J are TRBV5-1 and TRBJ2-7; D perhaps matches TRBD2 (6 bases). Between the trimmed V and J ends, which lost 0 bases and 5 bases, there was a span of 12 bases. Germline values: CDR1 SGHRS, CDR2 YFSETQ. The CDR3 runs 14 residues. The CDR3 DNA follows: TGCGCCAGCAGCTTGGTGGGGGGTATCGACGAGCAGTACTTC. This encodes CASSLVGGIDEQYF.

This clonotype was recorded at least ten times. The chain links TRBV9 to TRBJ1-6; 7 bases agree with TRBD1. The CDR3 consists of 17 residues. CDR1 and CDR2 (germline): SGDLS, YYNGEE. V dropped 3 bases and J dropped 10; count of bases not matched to a gene: 16. The chain's CDR3 is CASSGAPWTGDVSPLHF. The CDR3 region has the DNA TGTGCCAGCAGCGGAGCCCCTTGGACAGGTGACGTCTCACCCCTCCACTTT.

The chain combines TRBV20-1 with TRBJ2-3, with TRBD2 matching 9 bases. Germline CDR1 reads DFQATT; CDR2 reads SNEGSKA (reference sequence). CDR3 length: 14 residues. The V and J ends lost 6 bases and 7 bases, in that order; junction bases with no gene match: 11. DNA for the CDR3: TGCAGTGCCCGACGGGGCGGGGGGGCAAATACGCAGTATTTT. Translating it yields CSARRGGGANTQYF.

This clonotype was counted a few times. The chain uses TRBV25-1 and TRBJ2-1; 9 bases align to TRBD1. The CDR3 has 14 amino acids. Germline V gene sequence: CDR1 MGHDK, CDR2 SYGVNS. With 4 bases clipped from V and 4 bases from J, the junction kept 2 bases outside the gene matches. CDR3 sequence reads: CASSGDRDYNEQFF. The CDR3 DNA reads TGTGCCAGCAGTGGGGACAGGGATTACAATGAGCAGTTCTTC.

As regards this clonotype: A much larger clone differs by one base, so this may be a read error. The CDR3 nucleotides read TGCGCCAGCAGCTTCGTCAGGAGTCGCCGGGAAGAGACCCAGTACTTC. It is translated as CASSFVRSRREETQYF. The chain links TRBV5-1 to TRBJ2-5; the D is unclear. CDR3 length equals 16 residues. CDR1 SGHRS and CDR2 YFSETQ come from the germline V gene. Between the trimmed V and J ends, which lost 2 bases and 3 bases, there was a span of 17 bases.

This clonotype was found a few times. J is TRBJ2-3 and V is TRBV18, with no clear D. The V gene's germline CDR1 is KGHSH and CDR2 LQKENI. The CDR3 is 13 residues long. Trimming took off 2 bases at V and 5 bases at J, with 8 bases between the two ends. The CDR3: CASSPGLEDTQYF. DNA of the CDR3: TGTGCCAGCTCACCAGGGCTGGAAGATACGCAGTATTTT.

The chain recombines TRBV4-1 with TRBJ1-1; D is possibly TRBD1 (6 bases). Trimming removed 2 bases from V and 0 bases from J, with 10 bases in between. This CDR3 contains 15 residues. Per the germline V gene, CDR1 is MGHRA and CDR2 is YSYEKL. The CDR3 reads CASSQTGQLNTEAFF. The CDR3 region has the DNA TGCGCCAGCAGCCAAACGGGACAATTGAACACTGAAGCTTTCTTT.

This clonotype was recorded a few times. V usage is TRBV27 and J usage is TRBJ1-6; D uncertain. Looked up from germline, CDR1 is MNHEY and CDR2 is SMNVEV (reference sequence). This CDR3 contains 13 residues. V was shortened by 6 bases and J by 9 bases, with 12 bases between the two germline ends. The CDR3 is CASSFGFGSPLHF. In nucleotides, the CDR3 is TGTGCCAGCAGCTTCGGTTTCGGTTCACCCCTCCACTTT.

The chain links TRBV12-3 or TRBV12-4 to TRBJ2-1; 9 bases map to TRBD1. This CDR3 region has 16 residues. The trim removed 5 bases at V and 5 bases at J, leaving 10 bases unmatched. As DNA, the CDR3 is TGTGCCAGCAGTCGATCGCCGGGACAGGGAGACAATGAGCAGTTCTTC. It specifies CASSRSPGQGDNEQFF.

This clonotype was seen at least ten times. The chain has TRBV18 and TRBJ2-5; no definite D call. V was pared by 3 bases and J by 1 base, with 9 bases between. Germline V gene sequence: CDR1 KGHSH, CDR2 LQKENI. The CDR3 contains 14 residues. The DNA for the CDR3 is TGTGCCAGCTCACCTGACCGAACCCAAGAGACCCAGTACTTC. Translated, it gives CASSPDRTQETQYF.

The sample holds many counts of this clonotype. The chain employs TRBV3-1 and TRBJ1-1, with 10 bases lining up with TRBD1. Germline loops: CDR1 LGHDT, CDR2 YNNKEL (reference sequence). CDR3 length: 14 residues. V gave up 1 base and J gave up 5 bases; unmatched junction bases: 1. The DNA of the CDR3 is TGTGCCAGCAGCCAAGGGACAGGGGGGACTGAAGCTTTCTTT. The encoded protein is CASSQGTGGTEAFF.

This clonotype was found a few times. V gene TRBV6-5 combines with J gene TRBJ1-3; D is unresolved. CDR3 length: 15 residues. Looked up from germline, CDR1 is MNHEY and CDR2 is SVGAGI. Trimming removed 3 bases at V and 0 bases at J, with 9 bases between. In DNA form, the CDR3 reads TGTGCCAGCAGTTATTCCCGGAGCTCTGGAAACACCATATATTTT. Translating gives CASSYSRSSGNTIYF.

This clonotype was counted only a few times. DNA for the CDR3: TGTGCCAGCAGTCCCCCAGGGGCGGGGGAGCAGTACTTC. This codes for CASSPPGAGEQYF. The gene calls are TRBV12-3 or TRBV12-4 and TRBJ2-7, with D possibly called TRBD1 or TRBD2 (6 bases each). Trimming left V 5 bases short and J 7 bases short, with 15 bases between. The length of the CDR3 is 13 residues.

This clonotype was recorded at least ten times. The chain joins TRBV6-1 to TRBJ2-2, with D possibly called TRBD1 or TRBD2 (6 bases each). Germline V gene lookup returns CDR1 MNHNS and CDR2 SASEGT. V was shortened by 9 bases and J by 3 bases, with 14 bases between the two germline ends. This CDR3 is 14 amino acids long. CDR3 sequence reads: CASSRGRDTGELFF. CDR3 nucleotide sequence: TGTGCCAGTTCCCGGGGGCGGGACACCGGGGAGCTGTTTTTT.

This clonotype was picked up many times. The chain joins TRBV12-3 or TRBV12-4 to TRBJ2-3; 8 nucleotides align to TRBD2. The CDR3 loop spans 15 amino acids. The V gene end was trimmed by 6 bases and the J gene end by 4 bases; junction bases not matched to a gene: 9. CDR3 sequence reads: CASRPPGLGADTQYF. The DNA for the CDR3 is TGTGCCAGCAGACCTCCGGGACTAGGAGCAGATACGCAGTATTTT.